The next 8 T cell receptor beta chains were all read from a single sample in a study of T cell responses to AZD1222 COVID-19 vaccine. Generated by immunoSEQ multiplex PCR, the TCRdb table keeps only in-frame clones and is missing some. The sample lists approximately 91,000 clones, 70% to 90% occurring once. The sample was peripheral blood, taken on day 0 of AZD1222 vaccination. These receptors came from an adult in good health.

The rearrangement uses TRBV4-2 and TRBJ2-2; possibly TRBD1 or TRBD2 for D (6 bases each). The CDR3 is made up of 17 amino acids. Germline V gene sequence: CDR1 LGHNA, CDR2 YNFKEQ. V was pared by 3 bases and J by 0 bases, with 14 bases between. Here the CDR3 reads CASSHVSRGANTGELFF. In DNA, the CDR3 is TGTGCCAGCAGCCACGTCTCAAGGGGGGCGAACACCGGGGAGCTGTTTTTT.

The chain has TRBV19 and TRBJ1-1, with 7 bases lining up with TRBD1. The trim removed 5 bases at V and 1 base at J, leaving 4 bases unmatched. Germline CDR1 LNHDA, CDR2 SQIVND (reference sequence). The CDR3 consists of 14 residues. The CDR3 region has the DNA TGTGCCAGTAGTCCTCGGACAGGGAACACTGAAGCTTTCTTT. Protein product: CASSPRTGNTEAFF.

This CDR3 reads CASAAENQPQHF. The CDR3 nucleotides are TGTGCCAGCGCCGCGGAGAATCAGCCCCAGCATTTT. The chain employs TRBV12-3 or TRBV12-4 and TRBJ1-5; D not resolved. V was trimmed by 8 bases and J by 4 bases, leaving 9 bases between them. The CDR3 spans 12 residues.

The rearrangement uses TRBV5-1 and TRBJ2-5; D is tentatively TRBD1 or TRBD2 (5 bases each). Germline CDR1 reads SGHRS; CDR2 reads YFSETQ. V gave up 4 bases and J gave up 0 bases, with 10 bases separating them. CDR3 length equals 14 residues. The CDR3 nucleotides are TGCGCCAGCAGCCCTCAGGGACACCAAGAGACCCAGTACTTC. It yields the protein CASSPQGHQETQYF.

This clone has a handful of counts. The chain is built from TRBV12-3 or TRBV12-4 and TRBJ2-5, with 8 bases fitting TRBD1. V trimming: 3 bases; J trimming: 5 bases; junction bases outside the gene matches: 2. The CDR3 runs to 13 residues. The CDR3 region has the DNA TGTGCCAGCAGTTTCGGACAGGGCGAGACCCAGTACTTC. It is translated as CASSFGQGETQYF.

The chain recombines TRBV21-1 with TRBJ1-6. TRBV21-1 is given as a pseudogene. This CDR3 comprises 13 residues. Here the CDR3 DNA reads TGTGCCAGCAGCATTCGGGGGGATTCACCCCTCCACTTT. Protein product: CASSIRGDSPLHF.

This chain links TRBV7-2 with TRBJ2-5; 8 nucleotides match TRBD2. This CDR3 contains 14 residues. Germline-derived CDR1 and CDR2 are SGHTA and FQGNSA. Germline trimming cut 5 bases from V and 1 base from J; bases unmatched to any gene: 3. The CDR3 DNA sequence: TGTGCCAGCAGCCGGGGGGGTCCCCAAGAGACCCAGTACTTC. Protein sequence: CASSRGGPQETQYF.

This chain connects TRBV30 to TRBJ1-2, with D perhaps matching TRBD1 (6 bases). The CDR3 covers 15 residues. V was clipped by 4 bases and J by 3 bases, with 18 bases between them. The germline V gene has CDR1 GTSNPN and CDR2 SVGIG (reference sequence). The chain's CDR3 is CAWKSRTVDYYGYTF. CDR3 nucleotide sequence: TGTGCCTGGAAATCGAGGACAGTAGATTACTATGGCTACACCTTC.